One sample yielded the 18 T cell receptor beta chains listed below, sequenced in a study of cytomegalovirus exposure and HLA in healthy donors. The PCR ran on 60 Vbeta and 13 Jbeta primers. This table comes from immunoSEQ multiplex PCR, and its TCRdb copy is limited to in-frame clones, with some not included. The sample holds 160,000 or so clones, roughly 81% seen once. The sequenced sample was PBMCs. These TCRs come from a woman between 18 and 29 years old in good health and CMV-seronegative.

The genes are TRBV4-3 and TRBJ2-5, with unresolved D. V lost 2 bases, J lost 1 base, and 8 bases lay in between. The CDR3 runs 14 residues. The germline CDR1 and CDR2 sequences are LGHNA and YSLEER. For the CDR3, the DNA is TGCGCCAGCAGCCAAAACACATTCCAAGAGACCCAGTACTTC. It specifies CASSQNTFQETQYF.

The chain recombines TRBV6-9 with TRBJ2-1; D unresolved. Germline values: CDR1 MNHGY, CDR2 SVAAGI. V lost 5 bases, J lost 7 bases, and 15 bases lay in between. This CDR3 has 14 residues. DNA of the CDR3: TGTGCCAGCAGTCCCCCAGGTTGGCTTAATGAGCAGTTCTTC. This gives the protein CASSPPGWLNEQFF.

The chain combines TRBV10-3 with TRBJ1-1; TRBD1 matches at 8 bases. With 2 bases clipped from V and 0 bases from J, the junction kept 5 bases outside the gene matches. There are 16 residues in the CDR3. Germline CDR1 is ENHRY and CDR2 is SYGVKD. The CDR3 reads CAISELRQGMNTEAFF. CDR3 sequence (DNA): TGTGCCATCAGTGAGCTCAGACAGGGGATGAACACTGAAGCTTTCTTT.

The chain joins TRBV5-1 to TRBJ2-3; TRBD1 matches at 8 bases. The germline gives CDR1 SGHRS, CDR2 YFSETQ. The CDR3 has 12 residues. The V segment lost 3 bases and the J segment 10 bases; nucleotides outside the gene matches: 4. CDR3 DNA sequence: TGCGCCAGCAGCTCGGGACAGGTCCCGCAGTATTTT. Its translation is CASSSGQVPQYF. The whole variable domain, remainder taken from reference TRBV5-1 and TRBJ2-3, is KAGVTQTPRYLIKTRGQQVTLSCSPISGHRSVSWYQQTPGQGLQFLFEYFSETQRNKGNFPGRFSGRQFSNSRSEMNVSTLELGDSALYLCASSSGQVPQYFGPGTRLTVL.

The V and J genes are TRBV7-9 and TRBJ1-3; D not resolved. This CDR3 has 14 residues. The V gene's germline CDR1 is SEHNR and CDR2 FQNEAQ (reference sequence). Deletions cut 1 base from V and 3 bases from J, with 7 bases between. DNA for the CDR3: TGTGCCAGCAGCTTAGGCGTCGATGGAAACACCATATATTTT. Its translation is CASSLGVDGNTIYF.

The chain uses TRBV7-9 and TRBJ2-3; TRBD1 might be the D (5 bases). The V end was cut by 1 base, the J end by 11 bases, with 10 bases between. Germline V gives CDR1 SEHNR, CDR2 FQNEAQ (reference sequence). The CDR3 runs 12 residues. The CDR3 loop is CASSLGSDRQYF. CDR3 DNA: TGTGCCAGCAGCTTAGGGAGCGACAGGCAGTATTTT.

Details on this clone: The conserved phenylalanine or tryptophan normally closing the CDR3 is absent here, so this likely arose from a read error. The chain has TRBV18 and TRBJ2-7; no definite D call. This CDR3 region has 15 residues. The germline gives CDR1 KGHSH, CDR2 LQKENI. The V and J ends lost 0 bases and 5 bases respectively, with 14 bases between them. CDR3 sequence: CASSPPVGARHEQYL. CDR3 in DNA: TGTGCCAGCTCACCACCGGTGGGCGCACGGCACGAGCAGTACCTC.

The chain employs TRBV5-1 and TRBJ1-5, with D perhaps TRBD1 (5 bases). The CDR3 runs to 13 residues. The V and J ends lost 1 base and 5 bases respectively, with 7 bases between them. Germline CDR1 and CDR2: SGHRS and YFSETQ. The CDR3 here is CASSLMTDQPQHF. CDR3 DNA: TGCGCCAGCAGCTTGATGACAGATCAGCCCCAGCATTTT.

V is TRBV11-2 and J is TRBJ2-3; tentative D call: TRBD1 (6 bases). Germline CDR1 reads SGHAT; CDR2 reads FQNNGV. With 4 bases removed from V and 4 bases from J, the gap between germline ends came to 9 bases. This CDR3 has 13 amino acids. The CDR3: CASSSQGSDTQYF. In nucleotides, the CDR3 is TGTGCCAGCAGCTCTCAGGGGTCAGATACGCAGTATTTT.

J is TRBJ1-1 and V is TRBV19; TRBD1 agrees at 10 bases. The CDR3 has 14 amino acids. The trim removed 3 bases at V and 4 bases at J, leaving 2 bases unmatched. Germline V CDR1 and CDR2: LNHDA, SQIVND (reference sequence). CDR3 DNA: TGTGCCAGTAGTATGGGGACAGGGGTCACTGAAGCTTTCTTT. Translating gives CASSMGTGVTEAFF.

The chain employs TRBV4-3 and TRBJ1-2, with 7 nucleotides matching TRBD1. The CDR3 spans 18 residues. The ends lost 0 bases at V and 5 bases at J; junction bases unmatched: 15. Germline-derived CDR1 and CDR2 are LGHNA and YSLEER. CDR3 sequence: CASSQDGTGTVNRYGYTF. As DNA, the CDR3 is TGCGCCAGCAGCCAAGATGGAACCGGGACAGTCAACCGTTATGGCTACACCTTC.

The CDR3 bases are TGTGCCAGCAGCCAAGTGGAGGGTCAGCAGCAGCCCCAGCATTTT. It specifies CASSQVEGQQQPQHF. This chain uses TRBV4-2 with TRBJ1-5; D unclear. The CDR3 runs to 15 residues. V lost 1 base and J lost 7, with 14 bases in between. From germline, CDR1 is LGHNA and CDR2 YNFKEQ.

This sequence joins TRBV5-6 and TRBJ1-3; D is ambiguous. Trimming removed 0 bases at V and 0 bases at J, with 4 bases between. The length of the CDR3 is 14 residues. Germline V gene lookup returns CDR1 SGHDT and CDR2 YYEEEE. The DNA of the CDR3 is TGTGCCAGCAGCTTGGAGCGCTCTGGAAACACCATATATTTT. Encoded protein: CASSLERSGNTIYF. Full variable domain (outside the CDR3, taken from reference TRBV5-6 and TRBJ1-3): DAGVTQSPTHLIKTRGQQVTLRCSPKSGHDTVSWYQQALGQGPQFIFQYYEEEERQRGNFPDRFSGHQFPNYSSELNVNALLLGDSALYLCASSLERSGNTIYFGEGSWLTVV.

V and J are TRBV19 and TRBJ2-7; no reliable D call. The CDR3 sequence is 13 residues long. Germline CDR1 reads LNHDA; CDR2 reads SQIVND (reference sequence). Trimming stripped 3 bases from V and 0 bases from J, with 6 bases between. Here the CDR3 DNA reads TGTGCCAGTAGTATTGGCAGCTCCTACGAGCAGTACTTC. This gives the protein CASSIGSSYEQYF.

The CDR3 DNA sequence: TGTGCCAGCAGTTTATCGGTTCCGGGACAGGGGGCCCCAAGCTCCTACGAGCAGTACTTC. The encoded protein is CASSLSVPGQGAPSSYEQYF. This chain links TRBV27 with TRBJ2-7; TRBD1 matches 12 bases. The CDR3 is made up of 20 amino acids. Trimming removed 0 bases from V and 0 bases from J; junction bases left unmatched: 12. The germline V gene has CDR1 MNHEY and CDR2 SMNVEV (reference sequence).

The chain carries TRBV28 and TRBJ1-5; D is possibly TRBD1 (6 bases). The CDR3 contains 15 residues. Germline V gives CDR1 MDHEN, CDR2 SYDVKM. V was pared by 6 bases and J by 2 bases, with 14 bases between. For the CDR3, the DNA is TGTGCCAGCAGCGAACAGGGTAAAGGCAATCAGCCCCAGCATTTT. This codes for CASSEQGKGNQPQHF. Combining the CDR3 with reference TRBV28 and TRBJ1-5 gives the whole variable domain DVKVTQSSRYLVKRTGEKVFLECVQDMDHENMFWYRQDPGLGLRLIYFSYDVKMKEKGDIPEGYSVSREKKERFSLILESASTNQTSMYLCASSEQGKGNQPQHFGDGTRLSIL.

This rearrangement joins TRBV7-8 to TRBJ2-1, with D perhaps matching TRBD2 (6 bases). The CDR3 covers 15 residues. V shed 6 bases and J shed 2 bases, with 14 bases lying between them. The germline V gene has CDR1 SGHVS and CDR2 FQNEAQ. CDR3 sequence (DNA): TGTGCCAGCAGGGTTGGGGGGAATCCCTACAATGAGCAGTTCTTC. This translates into CASRVGGNPYNEQFF.

The chain joins TRBV7-2 to TRBJ2-2, with 9 positions matching TRBD1. The CDR3 is 15 residues long. The germline V gene encodes CDR1 SGHTA and CDR2 FQGNSA. V shed 5 bases, J shed 6 bases, and the junction held 7 bases outside the gene matches. CDR3 amino acids: CASSTGGIRSGELFF. As DNA, the CDR3 is TGTGCCAGCAGCACAGGGGGCATTAGATCCGGGGAGCTGTTTTTT.